This T cell receptor (beta chain) was identified during a study of identical twins. From the 5' RACE reads, TCRdb called clonotypes with MiXCR, one entry per CDR3 protein. The table includes 420,000 or so distinct CDR3 sequences, less than 20% detected once. There are 16 residues in the CDR3. Between the trimmed V and J ends, which lost 1 base and 1 base, there was a span of 10 bases. The germline V gene has CDR1 LGHNA and CDR2 YSLEER. The chain has TRBV4-3 and TRBJ2-2; D may be TRBD2 (6 bases). The TCR originated in a man aged 50-60 years in good health. Material: naive T cells sorted from blood. The CDR3 DNA reads as TGCGCCAGCAGCCAAGGAGGGCGGGGGAACACCGGGGAGCTGTTTTTT. This encodes CASSQGGRGNTGELFF.